Listed below are T cell receptor beta chains from one sample, sequenced in a study of OX40 agonist ivuxolimab in advanced cancers. Repertoires were generated with immunoSEQ multiplex PCR, while TCRdb's copy carries only in-frame clones and drops some. The sample carries roughly 26,000 clones, 70% to 90% recorded once. The material sequenced was CD4+ or CD8+ T cells sorted from blood, taken in a trial of the OX40 agonist ivuxolimab. These receptors all come from an adult with an advanced solid tumor such as melanoma, head and neck, liver or kidney cancer. CDR3s include the opening cysteine and the closing phenylalanine or tryptophan. Fields, in order: D gene, J gene, V gene, clone size, CDR3 length, CDR3 protein, CDR3 DNA. The D gene is left open where the match is weak. The size entry is marked missing in some rows and otherwise reads once, few, many or a size class.

NA,TRBJ2-5,TRBV29-1,NA,11,CSPWTEGTQYF,TGCAGCCCCTGGACAGAGGGGACCCAGTACTTC
NA,TRBJ2-1,TRBV14,NA,14,CASSQEDPVDEQFF,TGTGCCAGCAGCCAAGAGGACCCGGTTGATGAGCAGTTCTTC
NA,TRBJ1-1,TRBV7-9,NA,16,CASSFGLAGARAEAFF,TGTGCCAGCAGCTTCGGGTTAGCAGGGGCTAGGGCTGAAGCTTTCTTT
TRBD2,TRBJ2-1,TRBV6-1,once,19,CASSERLAGVLSSYNEQFF,TGTGCCAGCAGTGAAAGACTAGCGGGAGTACTTAGCTCCTACAATGAGCAGTTCTTC
NA,TRBJ1-6,TRBV28,NA,13,CASSSREGQALHF,TGTGCCAGCAGTTCCCGGGAAGGGCAGGCCCTCCACTTT
NA,TRBJ2-5,TRBV15,medium-sized,13,CATSRDRDETQYF,TGTGCCACCAGCAGAGATAGGGACGAGACCCAGTACTTC
NA,TRBJ2-1,TRBV28,NA,15,CASSLEGSTIHEQFF,TGTGCCAGCAGTTTGGAAGGGTCTACTATCCATGAGCAGTTCTTC
NA,TRBJ2-1,TRBV28,NA,14,CASSWNQGLYEQFF,TGTGCCAGCAGTTGGAATCAGGGTCTCTATGAGCAGTTCTTC
NA,TRBJ2-1,TRBV19,NA,12,CASSIGLQEQFF,TGTGCCAGTAGTATAGGGCTTCAGGAGCAGTTCTTC
NA,TRBJ1-5,TRBV5-4,NA,14,CASSLDGGNQPQHF,TGTGCCAGCAGCTTAGATGGGGGCAATCAGCCCCAGCATTTT
NA,TRBJ2-1,TRBV13,NA,13,CASSPPQGTEQFF,TGTGCCAGCAGCCCGCCGCAAGGGACTGAGCAGTTCTTC
NA,TRBJ1-2,TRBV4-3,NA,16,CASSQEARGRDYGYTF,TGCGCCAGCAGCCAAGAAGCCAGGGGCAGGGACTATGGCTACACCTTC
TRBD1,TRBJ2-1,TRBV27,NA,16,CASSYDRDRGYNEQFF,TGTGCCAGCAGTTACGACAGGGACAGGGGGTACAATGAGCAGTTCTTC
NA,TRBJ1-2,TRBV9,NA,16,CASSAISLSLSYGYTF,TGTGCCAGCAGCGCAATCTCCCTTTCGTTAAGCTATGGCTACACCTTC
NA,TRBJ2-2,TRBV7-9,NA,14,CASSLVAGAGELFF,TGTGCCAGCAGCTTAGTGGCAGGGGCCGGGGAGCTGTTTTTT
NA,TRBJ2-2,TRBV2,NA,16,CASSDLGHENTGELFF,TGTGCCAGCAGTGACTTAGGGCACGAGAACACCGGGGAGCTGTTTTTT
NA,TRBJ2-5,TRBV7-9,NA,13,CASSLDPGETQYF,TGTGCCAGCAGCTTAGATCCGGGGGAGACCCAGTACTTC
NA,TRBJ2-3,TRBV19,NA,14,CASSILGRSDTQYF,TGTGCCAGTAGTATCTTAGGCCGCTCAGATACGCAGTATTTT
TRBD2,TRBJ2-1,TRBV6-5,NA,16,CASSYSVSGGNNEQFF,TGTGCCAGCAGTTACTCTGTTAGCGGGGGAAACAATGAGCAGTTCTTC
NA,TRBJ2-3,TRBV7-9,once,12,CASSSRTDTQYF,TGTGCCAGCAGCTCTAGGACAGATACGCAGTATTTT
NA,TRBJ1-3,TRBV7-2,NA,15,CASSLVRTSGNTIYF,TGTGCCAGCAGCTTAGTCCGGACGTCAGGAAACACCATATATTTT
TRBD1,TRBJ2-3,TRBV7-9,NA,16,CASSPPGQGLTDTQYF,TGTGCCAGCAGCCCTCCAGGACAGGGGCTGACAGATACGCAGTATTTT
NA,TRBJ2-3,TRBV11-2,NA,16,CASSLAWATSTDTQYF,TGTGCCAGCAGCTTAGCATGGGCCACGAGTACAGATACGCAGTATTTT
TRBD1,TRBJ2-7,TRBV9,NA,14,CASSVETGAYEQYF,TGTGCCAGCAGCGTAGAGACAGGGGCCTACGAGCAGTACTTC
NA,TRBJ2-1,TRBV7-9,NA,15,CASRSGTSSYNEQFF,TGTGCCAGCAGATCCGGGACCAGCTCCTACAATGAGCAGTTCTTC
NA,TRBJ2-5,TRBV7-9,once,13,CASSLFWQETQYF,TGTGCCAGCAGCTTGTTTTGGCAAGAGACCCAGTACTTC
TRBD1,TRBJ2-7,TRBV5-1,NA,16,CASSPYPGQGIYEQYF,TGCGCCAGCAGCCCGTACCCGGGACAGGGAATTTACGAGCAGTACTTC
NA,TRBJ1-1,TRBV10-3,NA,15,CAISKVAGKDTEAFF,TGTGCCATCAGTAAGGTTGCGGGAAAGGACACTGAAGCTTTCTTT
NA,TRBJ2-4,TRBV29-1,NA,13,CSAHTRTKNIQYF,TGCAGCGCTCACACACGGACCAAAAACATTCAGTACTTC
NA,TRBJ1-5,TRBV2,few,17,CASSEDRGFNGNQPQHF,TGTGCCAGCAGTGAGGATCGGGGATTCAATGGCAATCAGCCCCAGCATTTT
NA,TRBJ2-5,TRBV7-9,once,14,CASSLVRAEETQYF,TGTGCCAGCAGCCTCGTCCGGGCAGAAGAGACCCAGTACTTC
NA,TRBJ2-2,TRBV30,NA,11,CAWSLTGELFF,TGTGCCTGGAGTTTGACCGGGGAGCTGTTTTTT
NA,TRBJ2-7,TRBV10-3,once,15,CAISESSTISYEQYF,TGTGCCATCAGTGAGTCGAGTACAATCTCCTACGAGCAGTACTTC
NA,TRBJ2-7,TRBV27,medium-sized,13,CASSFGSWGEQYF,TGTGCCAGCAGTTTTGGGAGTTGGGGCGAGCAGTACTTC
NA,TRBJ1-2,TRBV7-9,few,14,CASFSEQSFYGYTF,TGTGCCAGCTTCTCGGAACAGAGTTTCTATGGCTACACCTTC
TRBD1,TRBJ2-4,TRBV11-2,NA,18,CASSQDTGEHLAKNIQYF,TGTGCCAGCAGCCAGGACACAGGGGAGCACCTAGCCAAAAACATTCAGTACTTC
TRBD2,TRBJ2-7,TRBV6-5,NA,14,CASSYSGREYEQYF,TGTGCCAGCAGTTACAGCGGGAGGGAGTACGAGCAGTACTTC
NA,TRBJ2-3,TRBV18,medium-sized,15,CASSPEQAGTDTQYF,TGTGCCAGCTCACCAGAACAGGCTGGGACAGATACGCAGTATTTT
NA,TRBJ1-1,TRBV29-1,NA,12,CSVELMNTEAFF,TGCAGCGTTGAACTGATGAACACTGAAGCTTTCTTT
NA,TRBJ1-2,TRBV6-5,NA,13,CASSYGGGGGYTF,TGTGCCAGCAGTTACGGGGGGGGAGGAGGCTACACCTTC
NA,TRBJ2-3,TRBV7-8,NA,14,CASSLKWGRDTQYF,TGTGCCAGCAGCTTAAAGTGGGGCCGAGATACGCAGTATTTT
NA,TRBJ2-3,TRBV7-6,NA,14,CASSLATGGDSQYF,TGTGCCAGCAGCTTAGCTACAGGGGGGGATTCGCAGTATTTT
NA,TRBJ1-2,TRBV6-6,NA,13,CASSTGAPGGYTF,TGTGCCAGCAGTACCGGGGCCCCGGGAGGCTACACCTTC
NA,TRBJ2-3,TRBV6-5,NA,15,CASSYSSPFTDTQYF,TGTGCCAGCAGTTACTCGTCTCCCTTTACAGATACGCAGTATTTT
NA,TRBJ1-4,TRBV27,NA,16,CASSPSRAATNEKLFF,TGTGCCAGCAGTCCCAGCCGGGCTGCAACTAATGAAAAACTGTTTTTT
NA,TRBJ1-2,TRBV19,once,13,CASSWDTNYGYTF,TGTGCCAGTAGCTGGGATACTAACTATGGCTACACCTTC
NA,TRBJ2-3,TRBV13,NA,12,CASSLGTDTQYF,TGTGCCAGCAGCTTAGGGACAGATACGCAGTATTTT
NA,TRBJ2-7,TRBV19,NA,16,CASSISGQPSTYEQYF,TGTGCCAGTAGTATATCCGGACAGCCCTCCACCTACGAGCAGTACTTC
TRBD1,TRBJ1-1,TRBV19,NA,13,CASRSGGNTEAFF,TGTGCCAGTAGGTCAGGGGGAAACACTGAAGCTTTCTTT
NA,TRBJ1-5,TRBV6-5,NA,14,CASKEGGSNQPQHF,TGTGCCAGCAAGGAGGGGGGAAGCAATCAGCCCCAGCATTTT
TRBD2,TRBJ2-7,TRBV4-1,few,16,CASSQRTSGVSYEQYF,TGCGCCAGCAGCCAACGGACTAGCGGGGTCTCCTACGAGCAGTACTTC
TRBD2,TRBJ2-7,TRBV19,NA,16,CASSISSGRGSSEQYF,TGTGCCAGTAGTATATCGAGCGGGAGAGGGTCCTCCGAGCAGTACTTC
NA,TRBJ2-1,TRBV10-1,NA,14,CASSDGGAGNEQFF,TGCGCCAGCAGTGACGGTGGGGCCGGCAATGAGCAGTTCTTC
TRBD2,TRBJ2-1,TRBV7-9,NA,16,CASSFPSGGDYNEQFF,TGTGCCAGCAGCTTTCCTAGCGGGGGAGATTACAATGAGCAGTTCTTC